These 9 T cell receptor beta chains were sequenced from one sample in a study of regulatory T cells in long-lasting Graves disease. Researchers made TCR beta libraries by using iRepertoire HTBI primers and running Arm-PCR on CDR3 regions. TCRdb ran MiXCR on the multiplex PCR reads and lists one entry per CDR3 protein. The sample consists of about 660,000 distinct CDR3 sequences, about 30% of them appearing once. As for time point: persistent/refractory GD, antithyroid drugs over 5 years with positive TRAb. PBMC RNA served as the TCR library source. Specimen: peripheral blood mononuclear cells (PBMCs), collected when the disease was refractory, from a patient treated with antithyroid drugs. Receptors were obtained from a female donor with Graves disease.

This clonotype was detected only a few times. The chain recombines TRBV6-2 or TRBV6-3 with TRBJ1-5, with 7 bases aligning to TRBD1. The V gene end was trimmed by 5 bases and the J gene end by 6 bases; junction bases not matched to a gene: 16. Germline CDR1 is MNHEY and CDR2 is SVGEGT. The CDR3 contains 17 residues. DNA for the CDR3: TGTGCCAGCAGTCCCCTTTCACAGGGGCCGCTTCTTCAGCCCCAGCATTTT. Translating gives CASSPLSQGPLLQPQHF.

This clonotype was counted at least ten times. The chain joins TRBV2 to TRBJ1-1; 9 nucleotides match TRBD1. This CDR3 region has 14 residues. Trimming removed 6 bases from V and 4 bases from J; junction bases left unmatched: 6. Looked up from germline, CDR1 is SNHLY and CDR2 is FYNNEI. The CDR3 DNA reads as TGTGCCAGCAGAACAGGGGGCGGAGGCACTGAAGCTTTCTTT. It encodes CASRTGGGGTEAFF.

The table lists this clonotype with many counts. The chain recombines TRBV12-3 or TRBV12-4 with TRBJ1-1; TRBD1 is a possible D gene (5 bases). With 0 bases removed from V and 1 base from J, the gap between germline ends came to 15 bases. This CDR3 spans 17 amino acids. The DNA of the CDR3 is TGTGCCAGCAGTTTAGCGGGGGTAATCGCTGGGAACACTGAAGCTTTCTTT. Protein product: CASSLAGVIAGNTEAFF.

As concerns this clonotype: Relative to the germline gene, one junction end is altered; a read error may explain this. The V call is TRBV6-1, the J call TRBJ2-5, with 10 nucleotides matching TRBD1. Per the germline V gene, CDR1 is MNHNS and CDR2 is SASEGT. CDR3 size: 16 residues. The CDR3 is CASRSPGQGHREAQYF. As DNA, the CDR3 is TGTGCCAGCAGATCCCCGGGACAGGGGCATCGAGAGGCCCAGTACTTC.

V and J are TRBV25-1 and TRBJ1-1; D possibly corresponds to TRBD1 (6 bases). V shed 1 base and J shed 1 base, with 10 bases lying between them. Looked up from germline, CDR1 is MGHDK and CDR2 is SYGVNS. The CDR3 spans 15 residues. The CDR3, as DNA: TGTGCCAGCAGTGAATCTCGGGGGCAGAACACTGAAGCTTTCTTT. Its protein product is CASSESRGQNTEAFF.

This clonotype has only a few counts. A junction end diverges from the germline sequence, so it may reflect a read error. The V and J genes are TRBV10-2 and TRBJ2-7; tentatively, D is TRBD2 (5 bases). The germline V gene encodes CDR1 WSHSY and CDR2 SAAADI. The CDR3 runs 11 residues. CDR3 DNA: TGTGCCAGCAGTGAGGGCAACGAGCAGTACTTC. Its protein is CASSEGNEQYF.

The rearrangement links TRBV15 to TRBJ1-5; D is unclear. Germline V gives CDR1 LNHNV, CDR2 YYDKDF (reference sequence). The CDR3 extends over 13 amino acids. V was pared by 0 bases and J by 5 bases, with 5 bases between. The CDR3 spells CATSRDGDQPQHF. CDR3 nucleotide sequence: TGTGCCACCAGCAGAGATGGGGATCAGCCCCAGCATTTT. Full variable domain (rest looked up from reference TRBV15 and TRBJ1-5): DAMVIQNPRYQVTQFGKPVTLSCSQTLNHNVMYWYQQKSSQAPKLLFHYYDKDFNNEADTPDNFQSRRPNTSFCFLDIRSPGLGDTAMYLCATSRDGDQPQHFGDGTRLSIL.

This clonotype was recorded a few times. V is TRBV20-1 and J is TRBJ2-7; the D gene is possibly TRBD1 (6 bases). V was cut by 0 bases and J by 6 bases, with 12 bases left in between. Per the germline V gene, CDR1 is DFQATT and CDR2 is SNEGSKA (reference sequence). The CDR3 has 13 amino acids. CDR3 sequence: CSAREGGVGEQYF. DNA of the CDR3: TGCAGTGCTAGAGAAGGGGGAGTTGGCGAGCAGTACTTC.

The rearrangement joins TRBV7-9 to TRBJ1-2, with unresolved D. Germline loops: CDR1 SEHNR, CDR2 FQNEAQ (reference sequence). V lost 6 bases and J 6 bases, leaving 20 bases between the germline ends. The length of the CDR3 is 15 residues. CDR3 DNA sequence: TGTGCCAGCAGTTGGGCGGATCCATTGAGCAATGGCTACACCTTC. Protein: CASSWADPLSNGYTF.